This TCR beta chain appears in the sequencing data of a study of spatial heterogeneity in lung cancer. Study-wide background: There were consistently more beta-chain sequences detected than alpha-chain sequences. Broader study findings: More often at tumor resection than at routine follow-up, ubiquitous expanded tumor TCRs were detected in the blood.

Time point meaning: blood at routine non-recurrence follow-up after resection. In each case, whole RNA from tumor, nontumor lung or frozen PBMC was sequenced unsorted. One entry per CDR3 protein results from TCRdb running MiXCR on the 5' RACE reads. The data contain 17,000 or so distinct CDR3 sequences, over 8% of them singletons. Trimming cost V 0 bases and J 3 bases, with 10 bases left between them. Germline loops: CDR1 MDHEN, CDR2 SYDVKM. The CDR3 is made up of 15 amino acids. Comments on this clonotype: Its antigen remains unidentified.

The chain links TRBV28 to TRBJ2-3; unclear D gene. The receptor comes from a female donor with early-stage non-small cell lung cancer. Sequenced material: PBMCs, taken at follow-up. CDR3 region: CASSLWAGPTDTQYF. The CDR3 nucleotides are TGTGCCAGCAGTTTATGGGCAGGCCCTACAGATACGCAGTATTTT.